Listed below are T cell receptor beta chains from one sample, sequenced in a study of shared clonotypes between healthy human individuals. Measured with immunoSEQ multiplex PCR; TCRdb has only the in-frame clones, and not every one. The sample consists of approximately 470,000 clones, 78% of them appearing once. The sample consisted of PBMCs. Receptor source: a woman aged 40-49 years in good health. Some clones in this sample may be carry-over from other donors' samples. The CDR3 runs from the conserved cysteine through the conserved F or W. Part of the rows lack a size; the others show once, few, many or a class for expanded clones.

j_gene	abundance	v_gene	CDR3aa
TRBJ2-1	few	TRBV25-1	CASSEYRLAGGNEQFF
TRBJ2-2	.	TRBV2	CASSVTSGRAGELFF
TRBJ1-1	once	TRBV4-1	CASSHATRRTEAFF
TRBJ2-7	few	TRBV7-9	CASSSTGGSGEQYF
TRBJ2-5	.	TRBV5-1	CASSLVGETQYF
TRBJ2-1	.	TRBV6-5	CASSTNFVSYNEQFF
TRBJ2-7	few	TRBV10-2	CASISGGSYEQYF
TRBJ2-6	.	TRBV4-3	CASSQEHSGANVLTF
TRBJ1-4	.	TRBV28	CASSLGSGDEKLFF
TRBJ2-3	.	TRBV11-2	CASSLDRSGNEYF
TRBJ1-2	.	TRBV28	CASGGGLNYGYTF
TRBJ2-7	.	TRBV27	CASSLGGSSRGEQYF
TRBJ2-1	.	TRBV7-8	CASSFGGSYNEQFF
TRBJ2-1	.	TRBV7-9	CASSLLLAAGEQFF
TRBJ2-2	few	TRBV19	CASRTLEVGRTGELFF
TRBJ1-1	.	TRBV30	CAWSTRGGYSAEAFF
.	.	TRBV7-9	CASRLGTSQPEQYF
TRBJ1-4	few	TRBV28	CASTEGRFNEKLFF
TRBJ2-1	many	TRBV27	CASSLASGASIYNEQFF
TRBJ1-1	.	TRBV5-4	CASSSKDRGHTEAFF
TRBJ2-7	.	TRBV2	CASSEGRNEQYF
TRBJ1-2	.	TRBV7-2	CASSLGVGRLGYTF
TRBJ2-3	.	TRBV2	CASSLGGRGDTQYF
TRBJ2-1	few	TRBV21-1	CASSGQGLNEQFF
TRBJ1-1	.	TRBV18	CASSPRISDTEAFF
TRBJ2-2	.	TRBV29-1	CSVGPGGVTGELFF
TRBJ2-7	.	TRBV5-1	CASSPTGTSVIDEQYF
TRBJ2-2	.	TRBV7-7	CASSLSSGSNTGELFF
TRBJ2-4	few	TRBV7-3	CASSQHAAGSIAKNIQYF
TRBJ1-4	.	TRBV30	CAWSFQGAGEKLFF
TRBJ2-1	many	TRBV2	CASSVGRAQVHEQFF
TRBJ2-7	.	TRBV30	CAWSAKWEQYF
TRBJ2-1	few	TRBV2	CASSDYEQFF
TRBJ2-1	.	TRBV7-2	CASSLGTSSYNEQFF
TRBJ1-1	.	TRBV7-8	CASSFLPRGQGIQNTEAFF
TRBJ2-3	.	TRBV7-9	CASSLSGAPATDTQYF
TRBJ1-5	.	TRBV28	CASRRDGLGPQHF
TRBJ2-5	.	TRBV20-1	CSAGDGGTPYF
TRBJ2-7	.	TRBV5-1	CASSLDGTGGDEQYF
TRBJ2-2	.	TRBV5-4	CASSFRDRNTGELFF